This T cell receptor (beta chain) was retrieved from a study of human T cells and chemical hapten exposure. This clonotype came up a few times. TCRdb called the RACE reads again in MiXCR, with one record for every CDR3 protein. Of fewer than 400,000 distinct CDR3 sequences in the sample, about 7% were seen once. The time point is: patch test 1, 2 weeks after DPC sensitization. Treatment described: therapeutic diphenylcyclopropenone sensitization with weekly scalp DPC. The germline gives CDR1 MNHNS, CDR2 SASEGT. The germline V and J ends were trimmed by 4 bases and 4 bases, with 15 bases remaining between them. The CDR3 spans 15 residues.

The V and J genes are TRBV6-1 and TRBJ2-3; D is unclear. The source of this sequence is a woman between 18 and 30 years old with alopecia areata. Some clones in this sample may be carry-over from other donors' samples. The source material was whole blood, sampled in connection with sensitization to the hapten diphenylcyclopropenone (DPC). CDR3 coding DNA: TGTGCCAGCAGTGGTCGGATCCGCCGACCAGATACGCAGTATTTT. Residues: CASSGRIRRPDTQYF.